The T cell receptor (beta chain) described here comes from a study of blood T cell repertoires in COVID-19. Study in general: The United States, Italy and Spain supplied acute and convalescent COVID-19 samples. Sources were T cells, B-cell-depleted T cells, or PBMCs; the material itself was cDNA or gDNA.

Original handling: Reference gene primer amplification gave estimated nucleated cell counts. Method: immunoSEQ multiplex PCR; TCRdb's copy keeps in-frame clones and lacks some. That table gives V, J and clone size, and the DNA gave D and trimming. The data hold roughly 150,000 clones, with around 86% observed a single time. V lost 5 bases and J 0 bases, leaving 6 bases between the germline ends. The CDR3 spans 13 residues. This clone turned up a few times. This TCR derives from a woman at least 80 years old with acute or convalescent COVID-19. J is TRBJ2-3 and V is TRBV12-3 or TRBV12-4; no definite D call. Input material: peripheral blood. The CDR3 spells CASSPSSTDTQYF. DNA for the CDR3: TGTGCCAGCAGTCCGTCTAGCACAGATACGCAGTATTTT.